The clone carrying this T cell receptor beta chain has just one count. Antigen: not known. V lost 5 bases to trimming and J lost 5 bases, with 13 bases between them. The CDR3 loop spans 12 amino acids. Germline CDR1 and CDR2: SQVTM and ANQGSEA. This specimen comes from a study of regulatory T cells in long-lasting Graves disease. At the level of the study: Persistent Graves' disease denoted over 5 years of antithyroid drugs plus positive TSH receptor antibodies. Study-level findings and limits: Accuracy may have suffered from the small sample size. Favored usage of TRBV28, TRBJ1-2 and TRBJ2-5 was recorded in persistent disease.

Through Arm-PCR of CDR3 regions and iRepertoire HTBI primers, TCR beta libraries were built. MiXCR was run by TCRdb on the multiplex PCR reads, yielding one entry per CDR3 protein. The repertoire holds 400,000 to 500,000 distinct CDR3 sequences, with around 21% as singletons. This sample's time point: persistent/refractory GD, antithyroid drugs over 5 years with positive TRAb. PBMC RNA served as the TCR library source. This TCR derives from a female donor with Graves disease. The V and J genes are TRBV29-1 and TRBJ2-7; no clear D. The sample here was peripheral blood mononuclear cells (PBMCs), taken when the disease was refractory, from a patient treated with antithyroid drugs. The CDR3 loop reads CSVQFPPHEQYF. The CDR3 region has the DNA TGCAGCGTTCAGTTCCCCCCCCACGAGCAGTACTTC.